These T cell receptor beta chains were read from a single sample in a study of T-cell memory formation after mild COVID-19. TCRdb used MiXCR to reprocess the 5' RACE reads, holding one entry per CDR3 protein. This table holds roughly 500,000 distinct CDR3 sequences, approximately 20% found once. Sequenced: PBMCs or a T cell subset sorted from them (not recorded which). These receptors all stem from an adult woman who had mild COVID-19 (a few samples of this study predate the infection). Cell type and time point are not known. Both conserved end residues are part of each CDR3. D genes are given only for firm matches. Not all rows give a size; the values are once, few, many and, for expanded clones, a class.

V: TRBV7-8
size: .
J: TRBJ2-2
D: TRBD2
DNA: TGTGCCAGCATCCCGTCCCGCAGCGGGGGGACCGGGGAGCTGTTTTTT
CDR3: CASIPSRSGGTGELFF

V: TRBV11-2
size: few
J: TRBJ1-3
D: .
DNA: TGTGCCAGCAGCTTAGATCGCGGCAGGGGCTCTGGAAACACCATATATTTT
CDR3: CASSLDRGRGSGNTIYF

V: TRBV25-1
size: .
J: TRBJ1-3
D: .
DNA: TGTGCCACTTCTCTCCGGGGCCTCTCTGGAAACACCATATATTTT
CDR3: CATSLRGLSGNTIYF

V: TRBV5-5
size: .
J: TRBJ2-7
D: TRBD1
DNA: TGTGCCAGCAGCTTGGCAGGGGGCGCTTTCTACGAGCAGTACTTC
CDR3: CASSLAGGAFYEQYF

V: TRBV30
size: many
J: TRBJ1-2
D: TRBD1
DNA: TGTGCCTGGAGCGCTACAGGGGCTGACGGCTACACCTTC
CDR3: CAWSATGADGYTF

V: TRBV15
size: many
J: TRBJ1-6
D: .
DNA: TGTGCCACCAGCAGAGATCAGGATTCACCCCTCCACTTT
CDR3: CATSRDQDSPLHF

V: TRBV7-2
size: .
J: TRBJ2-3
D: TRBD2
DNA: TGTGCCAGCAGCTCCGGTAGCGGGGTAGCGCAGTATTTT
CDR3: CASSSGSGVAQYF

V: TRBV10-3
size: few
J: TRBJ1-3
D: .
DNA: TGTGCCATCAGTGAGTCGACAGGCCTGAGAGTTAGCAACACCATATATTTT
CDR3: CAISESTGLRVSNTIYF

V: TRBV7-3
size: .
J: TRBJ2-3
D: TRBD2
DNA: TGTGCCAGCAGCTCGACTAGCGGGAGATGGGATACGCAGTATTTT
CDR3: CASSSTSGRWDTQYF

V: TRBV27
size: few
J: TRBJ2-7
D: TRBD1
DNA: TGTGCCAGCAGTTCCCCCGGGACAGATTTTTACGAGCAGTACTTC
CDR3: CASSSPGTDFYEQYF

V: TRBV11-2
size: .
J: TRBJ1-1
D: .
DNA: TGTGCCAGCAGCGCCCAATACGGTCTCGGCACTGAAGCTTTCTTT
CDR3: CASSAQYGLGTEAFF

V: TRBV18
size: .
J: TRBJ1-1
D: .
DNA: TGTGCCAGCTCACCACGAGTTGGGGGGGCGGAGAACACTGAAGCTTTCTTT
CDR3: CASSPRVGGAENTEAFF

V: TRBV5-1
size: few
J: TRBJ2-7
D: TRBD1
DNA: TGCGCCAGTGCGGGGGACAGGGCCACCTACGAGCAGTACTTC
CDR3: CASAGDRATYEQYF

V: TRBV29-1
size: few
J: TRBJ2-3
D: TRBD1
DNA: TGCAGCACCACGGGACAGCGAAGCACAGATACGCAGTATTTT
CDR3: CSTTGQRSTDTQYF